The 24 T cell receptor beta chains in this list originate from one sample, sequenced in a study of cytomegalovirus exposure and HLA in healthy donors. The PCR had 60 Vbeta and 13 Jbeta primers. TCRdb's table, derived via immunoSEQ multiplex PCR, lists solely in-frame clones and lacks some. The data hold 100,000 to 150,000 clones, with approximately 78% observed a single time. Sequencing used PBMCs. The receptors shown here come from a woman aged 35 to 49 in good health and CMV-seropositive.

This clone showed up just once. The chain couples TRBV6-1 to TRBJ1-2; D is uncertain. The ends were cut back, 6 bases at V and 2 bases at J, with 13 bases in the middle. Germline CDR1 is MNHNS and CDR2 is SASEGT. CDR3 length equals 14 residues. The CDR3 reads CASRGRGFNYGYTF. The DNA of the CDR3 is TGTGCCAGCAGGGGGAGAGGGTTCAACTATGGCTACACCTTC.

This CDR3 reads CASSLRLGARTDTQYF. The CDR3 region has the DNA TGTGCCAGCAGCTTGAGGTTGGGAGCACGCACAGATACGCAGTATTTT. The chain recombines TRBV5-4 with TRBJ2-3; the D gene is possibly TRBD2 (5 bases). CDR1 is SGHNT and CDR2 is YYREEE in the germline V gene (reference sequence). V lost 1 base, J lost 1 base, and 13 bases lay in between. The CDR3 runs 16 residues.

J is TRBJ2-3 and V is TRBV7-9; TRBD1 matches 7 bases. V trimming: 5 bases; J trimming: 4 bases; junction bases outside the gene matches: 3. This CDR3 contains 13 residues. Germline CDR1 and CDR2: SEHNR and FQNEAQ (reference sequence). CDR3 sequence (DNA): TGTGCCAGCAGCCAGGACAGGTCAGATACGCAGTATTTT. This translates into CASSQDRSDTQYF.

The V gene is TRBV6-1, the J gene TRBJ2-7; TRBD1 matches 7 bases. This CDR3 has 15 residues. CDR1 is MNHNS, CDR2 SASEGT, per germline. With V trimmed by 1 base and J by 0 bases, 3 bases remained unmatched. CDR3 sequence: CASSEGQGFSYEQYF. DNA of the CDR3: TGTGCCAGCAGTGAAGGACAGGGCTTCTCCTACGAGCAGTACTTC.

Regarding this clone: This CDR3 is also generated by other DNA sequences in the sample. This sequence joins TRBV4-2 and TRBJ1-5; D gene unclear. Between the trimmed V and J ends, which lost 1 base and 7 bases, there was a span of 8 bases. Per the germline V gene, CDR1 is LGHNA and CDR2 is YNFKEQ. The CDR3 runs to 13 residues. The CDR3 DNA sequence: TGTGCCAGCAGCCAAGGAGGAGGGCAGCCCCAGCATTTT. Amino acids: CASSQGGGQPQHF.

CDR3 bases: TGTGCCACCAGCAGAGTAAAAATGAGACAAGAGACCCAGTACTTC. Encoded protein: CATSRVKMRQETQYF. This sequence joins TRBV15 and TRBJ2-5, with D uncertain. The CDR3 extends over 15 amino acids. The V and J ends lost 1 base and 2 bases respectively, with 11 bases between them. CDR1 and CDR2 (germline): LNHNV, YYDKDF (reference sequence).

The rearrangement joins TRBV30 to TRBJ1-4; D remains unclear. CDR3 length: 15 amino acids. Trimming cost V 2 bases and J 2 bases, with 12 bases left between them. CDR1 is GTSNPN, CDR2 SVGIG, per germline (reference sequence). The CDR3 loop reads CAWSKPGFTNEKLFF. CDR3 coding DNA: TGTGCCTGGAGTAAACCGGGGTTCACTAATGAAAAACTGTTTTTT.

In DNA form, the CDR3 reads TGTGCCAGCAGCCCCCCTGGGGCAGGCAGCGGCTACACCTTC. Its protein product is CASSPPGAGSGYTF. The rearrangement joins TRBV9 to TRBJ1-2; D perhaps matches TRBD1 (5 bases). The germline V gene encodes CDR1 SGDLS and CDR2 YYNGEE. The CDR3 is 14 amino acids. The ends were cut back, 4 bases at V and 8 bases at J, with 18 bases in the middle.

This chain links TRBV27 with TRBJ2-1, with a possible D match to TRBD2 (5 bases). The CDR3 has 14 residues. Germline loops: CDR1 MNHEY, CDR2 SMNVEV (reference sequence). V gave up 4 bases and J gave up 4 bases, with 11 bases separating them. The CDR3 DNA follows: TGTGCCAGCAGTTCCCTGGACTGGTACAATGAGCAGTTCTTC. This codes for CASSSLDWYNEQFF.

CDR3 nucleotide sequence: TGTGCCAGCAGCCCTAGTATGGGAGCTGAGCAGTTCTTC. It encodes CASSPSMGAEQFF. This chain joins TRBV7-2 and TRBJ2-1; a weak D match, TRBD2 (5 bases). The CDR3 has 13 residues. CDR1 and CDR2 from the germline V gene are SGHTA and FQGNSA. Trimming left V 5 bases short and J 9 bases short, with 14 bases between. Full variable domain (rest looked up from reference TRBV7-2 and TRBJ2-1): GAGVSQSPSNKVTEKGKDVELRCDPISGHTALYWYRQSLGQGLEFLIYFQGNSAPDKSGLPSDRFSAERTGGSVSTLTIQRTQQEDSAVYLCASSPSMGAEQFFGPGTRLTVL.

The chain recombines TRBV7-9 with TRBJ2-2; possible D gene TRBD2, 5 bases. V gave up 0 bases and J gave up 4 bases, with 9 bases separating them. CDR3 length: 15 amino acids. The V gene's germline CDR1 is SEHNR and CDR2 FQNEAQ (reference sequence). This chain's CDR3 is CASSLAPAATGELFF. The CDR3 DNA follows: TGTGCCAGCAGCTTAGCGCCAGCGGCCACCGGGGAGCTGTTTTTT.

The chain employs TRBV28 and TRBJ1-2; tentatively, D is TRBD1 (6 bases). This CDR3 comprises 13 residues. Trimming took off 4 bases at V and 7 bases at J, with 13 bases between the two ends. Germline V gives CDR1 MDHEN, CDR2 SYDVKM. CDR3 sequence reads: CASSSGVLGGYTF. The CDR3 region has the DNA TGTGCCAGCAGTTCAGGGGTGCTTGGTGGCTACACCTTC.

The chain recombines TRBV9 with TRBJ1-5; D not certain. This CDR3 has 12 residues. CDR1 is SGDLS and CDR2 is YYNGEE in the germline V gene. V lost 4 bases and J 5 bases, leaving 7 bases between the germline ends. DNA of the CDR3: TGTGCCAGCAGCTGCACTTATCAGCCCCAGCATTTT. This codes for CASSCTYQPQHF.

The chain has TRBV7-9 and TRBJ1-2, with a weak D call TRBD1 (5 bases). V was clipped by 5 bases and J by 7 bases, with 14 bases between them. This CDR3 has 13 amino acids. Germline loops: CDR1 SEHNR, CDR2 FQNEAQ (reference sequence). This CDR3 is CASSAQKDSGYTF. CDR3 bases: TGTGCCAGCAGCGCACAGAAAGACAGTGGCTACACCTTC.

The chain recombines TRBV4-3 with TRBJ2-2; 8 nucleotides align to TRBD2. Germline V gene lookup returns CDR1 LGHNA and CDR2 YSLEER. This CDR3 is built from 16 residues. After removal of 0 bases from V and 2 bases from J, the junction contained 2 bases not matched to a gene. CDR3 coding DNA: TGCGCCAGCAGCCAAGAAGCGGGGGATAACACCGGGGAGCTGTTTTTT. Residues: CASSQEAGDNTGELFF.

V gene TRBV7-3 combines with J gene TRBJ2-3, with a possible D match to TRBD2 (5 bases). Trimming removed 4 bases from V and 0 bases from J, with 11 bases in between. CDR3 length equals 15 residues. CDR1 is SGHTA and CDR2 is FQGTGA in the germline V gene. CDR3 sequence: CASSSPRTSTDTQYF. Written as DNA, the CDR3 is TGTGCCAGCAGCTCGCCAAGGACTAGCACAGATACGCAGTATTTT.

The V gene is TRBV5-6, the J gene TRBJ2-2; weak D call: TRBD2 (6 bases). The ends were cut back, 1 base at V and 0 bases at J, with 16 bases in the middle. CDR1 is SGHDT and CDR2 is YYEEEE in the germline V gene. The CDR3 is 18 amino acids. The CDR3 spells CASSLRGLTMSNTGELFF. CDR3 in DNA: TGTGCCAGCAGCTTGAGGGGACTTACAATGTCGAACACCGGGGAGCTGTTTTTT.

This sequence joins TRBV27 and TRBJ2-7, with D possibly TRBD1 on 5 matching bases. There are 14 residues in the CDR3. The ends were cut back, 3 bases at V and 1 base at J, with 10 bases in the middle. Per germline, CDR1 MNHEY and CDR2 SMNVEV (reference sequence). The CDR3 DNA sequence: TGTGCCAGCAGTTTTGGGGCAGGGTCCTACGAGCAGTACTTC. Translating gives CASSFGAGSYEQYF.

This chain connects TRBV6-6 to TRBJ2-5, with D maybe TRBD2 (5 bases). The J call is uncertain, as TRBJ2-7 better fits the DNA end. This CDR3 has 13 residues. In germline, CDR1 is MNHNY, CDR2 SVGAGI (reference sequence). The CDR3 coding sequence is TGTGCCAGCAGTCAACTAGAGAGATACGAGCAGTACTTC. Its protein product is CASSQLERYEQYF.

This clone was picked up a small number of times. The chain couples TRBV6-1 to TRBJ2-1; 7 nucleotides agree with TRBD1. CDR1 is MNHNS and CDR2 is SASEGT in the germline V gene. The CDR3 is made up of 15 amino acids. V gave up 7 bases and J gave up 3 bases; unmatched junction bases: 9. The CDR3 is CASNPDRIFYNEQFF. As DNA, the CDR3 is TGTGCCAGCAACCCGGACAGGATTTTCTACAATGAGCAGTTCTTC.

This clone came up once. The J gene is TRBJ1-2, the V gene TRBV15; D unresolved. The CDR3 loop spans 13 amino acids. Trimming took 3 bases from V and 7 from J, leaving 12 bases between them. Germline V gene lookup returns CDR1 LNHNV and CDR2 YYDKDF (reference sequence). This chain's CDR3 is CATSSGRGCGYTF. The DNA for the CDR3 is TGTGCCACCAGCAGTGGGCGAGGGTGTGGCTACACCTTC.

In this sample, this clone turned up a few times. This chain joins TRBV12-2 and TRBJ2-6; TRBD2 is the table's D call, not checked against the DNA. TRBV12-2 is labeled a pseudogene. The CDR3 extends over 15 amino acids. The DNA for the CDR3 is TGTGCAAGTCGCTTCCCCGGGTCTGGGGCCAACGTCCTGACTTTC. Translation: CASRFPGSGANVLTF.

The gene calls are TRBV10-3 and TRBJ2-3; 7 bases line up with TRBD2. The junction had 11 bases not matched to a gene; V was cut back by 6 bases and J by 5 bases. The CDR3 runs 15 residues. Germline-derived CDR1 and CDR2 are ENHRY and SYGVKD. CDR3 protein: CAIREDGGSVDTQYF. In DNA form, the CDR3 reads TGTGCCATCAGGGAAGACGGCGGGAGTGTAGATACGCAGTATTTT.

This chain joins TRBV7-9 and TRBJ2-1, with D perhaps matching TRBD2 (6 bases). From germline, CDR1 is SEHNR and CDR2 FQNEAQ (reference sequence). This CDR3 comprises 15 residues. V was trimmed by 6 bases and J by 1 base, leaving 13 bases between them. The CDR3 nucleotides read TGTGCCAGCAGTCCCGGGCGGGGTTCCTACAATGAGCAGTTCTTC. It specifies CASSPGRGSYNEQFF. Looking up the rest from reference TRBV7-9 and TRBJ2-1 gives the full variable domain: DTGVSQNPRHKITKRGQNVTFRCDPISEHNRLYWYRQTLGQGPEFLTYFQNEAQLEKSRLLSDRFSAERPKGSFSTLEIQRTEQGDSAMYLCASSPGRGSYNEQFFGPGTRLTVL.